These T cell receptor beta chains were read from a single sample in a study of blood T cell repertoires in COVID-19. TCRdb's table, derived via immunoSEQ multiplex PCR, lists solely in-frame clones and lacks some. The data show about 180,000 clones, roughly 87% seen once. The sequencing sample was made of peripheral blood. Receptors were obtained from a young man who had recovered from COVID-19. Both conserved end residues are part of each CDR3. The D gene is left open where the match is weak. Some rows mark clone size as missing; the rest say once, few, many or name a class of expanded clone.

j_gene: TRBJ2-7
d_gene: .
abundance: .
v_gene: TRBV4-3
CDR3aa: CASSQETYGYEQYF
CDR3nt: TGCGCCAGCAGCCAAGAAACGTACGGCTACGAGCAGTACTTC

j_gene: TRBJ1-5
d_gene: .
abundance: .
v_gene: TRBV10-3
CDR3aa: CAISEGRLNQPQHF
CDR3nt: TGTGCCATCAGTGAGGGCAGACTCAATCAGCCCCAGCATTTT

j_gene: TRBJ2-7
d_gene: TRBD1
abundance: .
v_gene: TRBV5-1
CDR3aa: CASRDRGLGEQYF
CDR3nt: TGCGCCAGCAGGGACAGGGGGCTCGGGGAGCAGTACTTC

j_gene: TRBJ2-3
d_gene: .
abundance: .
v_gene: TRBV19
CDR3aa: CASSNRQALTDTQYF
CDR3nt: TGTGCCAGTAGCAATAGACAGGCCCTCACAGATACGCAGTATTTT

j_gene: TRBJ2-7
d_gene: .
abundance: .
v_gene: TRBV19
CDR3aa: CASSMSPGARSYEQYF
CDR3nt: TGTGCCAGTAGTATGTCCCCGGGAGCCCGTTCCTACGAGCAGTACTTC

j_gene: TRBJ2-3
d_gene: .
abundance: .
v_gene: TRBV11-3
CDR3aa: CASSARGLRTDTQYF
CDR3nt: TGTGCCAGCAGCGCGCGGGGGCTACGCACAGATACGCAGTATTTT

j_gene: TRBJ2-7
d_gene: .
abundance: .
v_gene: TRBV6-1
CDR3aa: CASREDREKAYEQYF
CDR3nt: TGTGCCAGCAGGGAAGATAGGGAGAAGGCCTACGAGCAGTACTTC

j_gene: TRBJ2-4
d_gene: .
abundance: .
v_gene: TRBV28
CDR3aa: CASSRTDTKNIQYF
CDR3nt: TGTGCCAGCTCGCGAACAGACACAAAAAACATTCAGTACTTC

j_gene: TRBJ1-6
d_gene: .
abundance: .
v_gene: TRBV4-1
CDR3aa: CASSPREGNSPLHF
CDR3nt: TGCGCCAGCAGCCCCCGGGAGGGGAATTCACCCCTCCACTTT

j_gene: TRBJ1-2
d_gene: .
abundance: .
v_gene: TRBV29-1
CDR3aa: CSARDIAYGYTF
CDR3nt: TGCAGCGCTCGGGACATAGCTTATGGCTACACCTTC

j_gene: TRBJ1-1
d_gene: TRBD1
abundance: .
v_gene: TRBV5-4
CDR3aa: CATEGGGDRGWRTEAFF
CDR3nt: TGTGCCACCGAGGGGGGGGGTGACAGGGGCTGGCGCACTGAAGCTTTCTTT

j_gene: TRBJ1-1
d_gene: TRBD1
abundance: .
v_gene: TRBV5-6
CDR3aa: CASSLRGQGRTEAFF
CDR3nt: TGTGCCAGCAGCTTGAGGGGACAGGGGAGGACTGAAGCTTTCTTT

j_gene: TRBJ2-1
d_gene: .
abundance: .
v_gene: TRBV18
CDR3aa: CASSPLELNEQFF
CDR3nt: TGTGCCAGCTCACCTCTAGAACTCAATGAGCAGTTCTTC

j_gene: TRBJ2-1
d_gene: TRBD1
abundance: .
v_gene: TRBV28
CDR3aa: CASSLVEGAGEQFF
CDR3nt: TGTGCCAGCAGTTTAGTAGAGGGGGCCGGAGAGCAGTTCTTC

j_gene: TRBJ1-1
d_gene: .
abundance: .
v_gene: TRBV19
CDR3aa: CASSSAGAMNTEAFF
CDR3nt: TGTGCCAGTAGTTCGGCAGGGGCTATGAACACTGAAGCTTTCTTT

j_gene: TRBJ1-2
d_gene: .
abundance: once
v_gene: TRBV4-1
CDR3aa: CASSRNVQGTNYGYTF
CDR3nt: TGCGCCAGCAGCCGGAATGTTCAGGGGACTAACTATGGCTACACCTTC

j_gene: TRBJ2-1
d_gene: .
abundance: .
v_gene: TRBV19
CDR3aa: CASSIRGGEQFF
CDR3nt: TGTGCCAGTAGTATCAGGGGCGGTGAGCAGTTCTTC

j_gene: TRBJ2-6
d_gene: .
abundance: .
v_gene: TRBV5-1
CDR3aa: CASSFREAGANVLTF
CDR3nt: TGCGCCAGCAGCTTCAGGGAGGCTGGGGCCAACGTCCTGACTTTC

j_gene: TRBJ1-5
d_gene: TRBD1
abundance: .
v_gene: TRBV28
CDR3aa: CASKTVVGQGFGQPQHF
CDR3nt: TGTGCCAGCAAGACCGTGGTGGGACAGGGGTTTGGTCAGCCCCAGCATTTT

j_gene: TRBJ2-7
d_gene: .
abundance: .
v_gene: TRBV13
CDR3aa: CASSWGPRPDTYEQYF
CDR3nt: TGTGCCAGCAGCTGGGGGCCAAGACCAGATACCTACGAGCAGTACTTC

j_gene: TRBJ2-7
d_gene: TRBD2
abundance: .
v_gene: TRBV28
CDR3aa: CASSQRAGDHEQYF
CDR3nt: TGTGCCAGCAGCCAACGGGCGGGAGACCACGAGCAGTACTTC

j_gene: TRBJ2-7
d_gene: .
abundance: .
v_gene: TRBV14
CDR3aa: CASSRSGALRYYEQYF
CDR3nt: TGTGCCAGCAGCCGATCAGGGGCGCTCCGCTACTACGAGCAGTACTTC

j_gene: TRBJ2-5
d_gene: .
abundance: .
v_gene: TRBV7-2
CDR3aa: CASRIEGRETQYF
CDR3nt: TGTGCCAGCAGAATAGAAGGGAGGGAGACCCAGTACTTC

j_gene: TRBJ1-3
d_gene: .
abundance: once
v_gene: TRBV18
CDR3aa: CASSPFGQTSGNTIYF
CDR3nt: TGTGCCAGCTCACCCTTTGGACAGACCTCTGGAAACACCATATATTTT

j_gene: TRBJ2-3
d_gene: TRBD2
abundance: .
v_gene: TRBV7-2
CDR3aa: CASAQREGRDTQYF
CDR3nt: TGTGCAAGCGCCCAGCGGGAGGGCCGGGATACGCAGTATTTT

j_gene: TRBJ1-5
d_gene: .
abundance: .
v_gene: TRBV18
CDR3aa: CASSPPEIYNQPQHF
CDR3nt: TGTGCCAGCTCACCACCGGAGATCTACAATCAGCCCCAGCATTTT

j_gene: TRBJ1-4
d_gene: .
abundance: .
v_gene: TRBV9
CDR3aa: CASSVAGRTVEKLFF
CDR3nt: TGTGCCAGCAGCGTAGCGGGTCGGACAGTTGAAAAACTGTTTTTT

j_gene: TRBJ1-6
d_gene: TRBD1
abundance: .
v_gene: TRBV12-5
CDR3aa: CASAGGAGQGVPLHF
CDR3nt: TGTGCTAGTGCCGGGGGGGCGGGACAGGGCGTACCCCTCCACTTT

j_gene: TRBJ2-4
d_gene: TRBD1
abundance: .
v_gene: TRBV6-2/TRBV6-3
CDR3aa: CASSRGPKNIQYF
CDR3nt: TGTGCCAGCAGTAGGGGGCCCAAAAACATTCAGTACTTC

j_gene: TRBJ1-4
d_gene: TRBD1
abundance: once
v_gene: TRBV18
CDR3aa: CASSPMGQATNEKLFF
CDR3nt: TGTGCCAGCTCACCTATGGGACAGGCAACTAATGAAAAACTGTTTTTT

j_gene: TRBJ2-7
d_gene: TRBD1
abundance: .
v_gene: TRBV4-3
CDR3aa: CASSQDGTGLYEQYF
CDR3nt: TGCGCCAGCAGCCAAGATGGGACAGGGCTCTACGAGCAGTACTTC

j_gene: TRBJ1-4
d_gene: .
abundance: .
v_gene: TRBV11-3
CDR3aa: CASSFGGSGSDEKLFF
CDR3nt: TGTGCCAGCAGCTTCGGGGGGTCAGGGTCCGATGAAAAACTGTTTTTT

j_gene: TRBJ2-2
d_gene: TRBD1
abundance: .
v_gene: TRBV6-5
CDR3aa: CASRGQGAFGELFF
CDR3nt: TGTGCCAGCAGGGGACAGGGGGCTTTCGGGGAGCTGTTTTTT

j_gene: TRBJ2-6
d_gene: TRBD1
abundance: .
v_gene: TRBV5-1
CDR3aa: CASSLAGTGGSGANVLTF
CDR3nt: TGCGCCAGCAGCTTGGCTGGGACAGGGGGCTCTGGGGCCAACGTCCTGACTTTC

j_gene: TRBJ2-1
d_gene: TRBD2
abundance: .
v_gene: TRBV4-3
CDR3aa: CASSRAHGTSGSYEQFF
CDR3nt: TGCGCCAGCAGCCGCGCTCACGGGACTAGCGGGAGTTATGAGCAGTTCTTC

j_gene: TRBJ1-1
d_gene: .
abundance: .
v_gene: TRBV19
CDR3aa: CASSAGTRSTAEAFF
CDR3nt: TGTGCCAGTAGTGCCGGGACACGCTCGACGGCTGAAGCTTTCTTT

j_gene: TRBJ2-7
d_gene: .
abundance: once
v_gene: TRBV29-1
CDR3aa: CSVFSGGEQYF
CDR3nt: TGCAGCGTTTTTAGCGGCGGCGAGCAGTACTTC

j_gene: TRBJ2-2
d_gene: .
abundance: .
v_gene: TRBV7-8
CDR3aa: CASSFQGTGELFF
CDR3nt: TGTGCCAGCAGCTTTCAGGGGACCGGGGAGCTGTTTTTT